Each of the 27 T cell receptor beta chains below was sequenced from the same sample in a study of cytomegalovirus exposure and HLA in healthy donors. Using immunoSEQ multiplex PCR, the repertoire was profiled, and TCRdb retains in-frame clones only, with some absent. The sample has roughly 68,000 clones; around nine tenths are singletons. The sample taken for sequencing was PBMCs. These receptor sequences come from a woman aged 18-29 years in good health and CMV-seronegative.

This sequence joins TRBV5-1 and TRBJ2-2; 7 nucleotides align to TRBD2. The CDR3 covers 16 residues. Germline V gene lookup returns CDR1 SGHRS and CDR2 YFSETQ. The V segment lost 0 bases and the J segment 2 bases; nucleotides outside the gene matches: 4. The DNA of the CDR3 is TGCGCCAGCAGCTTGGCCCGGGGGGTCAACACCGGGGAGCTGTTTTTT. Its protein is CASSLARGVNTGELFF.

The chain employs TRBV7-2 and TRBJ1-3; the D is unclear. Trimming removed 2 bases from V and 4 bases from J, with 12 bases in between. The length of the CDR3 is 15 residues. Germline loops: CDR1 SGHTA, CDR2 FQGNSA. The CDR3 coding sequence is TGTGCCAGCAGCTTATTCTCGCCAGGAGGAAACACCATATATTTT. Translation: CASSLFSPGGNTIYF.

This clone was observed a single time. CDR3 in DNA: TGTGCCATCAGGGCTCCGGGACAGGACTCTTACGAGCAGTACTTC. It codes for CAIRAPGQDSYEQYF. The V and J genes are TRBV10-3 and TRBJ2-7; 8 bases map to TRBD1. J was trimmed by 4 bases and V by 6 bases; bases with no gene match: 11. CDR3 length equals 15 residues. The V gene's germline CDR1 is ENHRY and CDR2 SYGVKD.

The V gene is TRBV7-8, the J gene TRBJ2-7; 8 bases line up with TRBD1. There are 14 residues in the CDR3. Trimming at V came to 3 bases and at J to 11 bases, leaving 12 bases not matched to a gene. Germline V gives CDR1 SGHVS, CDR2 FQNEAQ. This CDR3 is CASSLQVETDREYF. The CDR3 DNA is TGTGCCAGCAGCTTGCAAGTAGAAACGGACAGGGAGTACTTC.

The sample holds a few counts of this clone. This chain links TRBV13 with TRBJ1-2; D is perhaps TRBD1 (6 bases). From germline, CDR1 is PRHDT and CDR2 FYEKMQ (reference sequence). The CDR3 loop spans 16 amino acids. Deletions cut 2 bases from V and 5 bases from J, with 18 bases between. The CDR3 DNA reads TGTGCCAGCAGCTTATCACCGGGACAAGGGAATTATGGCTACACCTTC. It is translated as CASSLSPGQGNYGYTF.

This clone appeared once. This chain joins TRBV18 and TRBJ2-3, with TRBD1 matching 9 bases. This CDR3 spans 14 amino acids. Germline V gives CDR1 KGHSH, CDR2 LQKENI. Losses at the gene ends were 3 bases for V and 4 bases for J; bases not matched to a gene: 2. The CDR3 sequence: CASSPRQGADTQYF. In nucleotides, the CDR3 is TGTGCCAGCTCACCCCGACAGGGGGCAGATACGCAGTATTTT.

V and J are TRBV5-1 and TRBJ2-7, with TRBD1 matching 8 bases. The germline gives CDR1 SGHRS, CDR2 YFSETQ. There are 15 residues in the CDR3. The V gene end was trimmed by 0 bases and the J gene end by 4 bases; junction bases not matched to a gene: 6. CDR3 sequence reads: CASSLGRGHGYEQYF. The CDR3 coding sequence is TGCGCCAGCAGCTTGGGCAGGGGGCATGGGTACGAGCAGTACTTC.

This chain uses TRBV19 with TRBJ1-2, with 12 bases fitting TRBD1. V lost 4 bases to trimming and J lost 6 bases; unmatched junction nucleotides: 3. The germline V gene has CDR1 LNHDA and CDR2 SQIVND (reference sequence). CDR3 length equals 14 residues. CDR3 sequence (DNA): TGTGCCAGTAGTAGGGGACAGGGGGCGAATGGCTACACCTTC. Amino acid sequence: CASSRGQGANGYTF.

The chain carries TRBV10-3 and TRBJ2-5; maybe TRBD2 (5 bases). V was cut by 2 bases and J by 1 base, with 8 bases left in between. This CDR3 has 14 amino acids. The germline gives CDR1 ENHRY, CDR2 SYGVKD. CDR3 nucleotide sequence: TGTGCCATCAGTGAGGGACTGCTCCAAGAGACCCAGTACTTC. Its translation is CAISEGLLQETQYF.

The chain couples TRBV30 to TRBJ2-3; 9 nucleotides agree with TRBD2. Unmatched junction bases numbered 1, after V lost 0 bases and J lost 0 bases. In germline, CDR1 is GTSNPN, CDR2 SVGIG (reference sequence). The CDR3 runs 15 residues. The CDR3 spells CAWSVSGGSTDTQYF. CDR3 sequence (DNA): TGTGCCTGGAGTGTTAGCGGGGGAAGCACAGATACGCAGTATTTT.

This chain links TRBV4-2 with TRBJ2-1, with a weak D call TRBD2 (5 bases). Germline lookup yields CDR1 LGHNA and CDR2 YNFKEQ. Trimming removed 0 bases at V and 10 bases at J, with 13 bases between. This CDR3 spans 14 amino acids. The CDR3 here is CASSQDFGPGEQFF. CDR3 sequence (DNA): TGTGCCAGCAGCCAAGATTTCGGCCCGGGGGAGCAGTTCTTC.

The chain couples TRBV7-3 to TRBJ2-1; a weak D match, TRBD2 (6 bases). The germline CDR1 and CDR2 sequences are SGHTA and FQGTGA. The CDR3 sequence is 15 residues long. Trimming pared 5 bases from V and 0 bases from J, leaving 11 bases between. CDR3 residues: CASSRELSSYNEQFF. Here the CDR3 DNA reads TGTGCCAGCAGCCGGGAGCTTAGCTCCTACAATGAGCAGTTCTTC.

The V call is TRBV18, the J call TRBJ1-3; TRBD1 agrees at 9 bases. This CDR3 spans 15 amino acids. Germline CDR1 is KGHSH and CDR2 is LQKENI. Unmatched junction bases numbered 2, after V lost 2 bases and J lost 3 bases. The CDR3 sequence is CASSPGTGNGNTIYF. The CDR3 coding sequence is TGTGCCAGCTCACCAGGGACAGGGAATGGAAACACCATATATTTT.

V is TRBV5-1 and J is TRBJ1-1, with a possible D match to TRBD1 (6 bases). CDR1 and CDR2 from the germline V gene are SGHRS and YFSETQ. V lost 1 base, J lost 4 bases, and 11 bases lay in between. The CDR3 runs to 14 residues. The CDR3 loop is CASSLSGVSTEAFF. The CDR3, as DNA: TGCGCCAGCAGCTTGTCAGGGGTATCCACTGAAGCTTTCTTT.

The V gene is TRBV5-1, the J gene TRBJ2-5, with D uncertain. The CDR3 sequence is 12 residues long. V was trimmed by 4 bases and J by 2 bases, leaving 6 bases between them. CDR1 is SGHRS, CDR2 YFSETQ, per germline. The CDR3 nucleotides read TGCGCCAGCAGCCTGAGGCAAGAGACCCAGTACTTC. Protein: CASSLRQETQYF.

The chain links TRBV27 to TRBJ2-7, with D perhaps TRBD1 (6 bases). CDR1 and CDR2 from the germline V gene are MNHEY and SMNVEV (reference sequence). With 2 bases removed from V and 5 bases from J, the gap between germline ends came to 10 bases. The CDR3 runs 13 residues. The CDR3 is CASSLQGPHEQYF. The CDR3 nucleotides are TGTGCCAGCAGTTTACAGGGGCCCCACGAGCAGTACTTC.

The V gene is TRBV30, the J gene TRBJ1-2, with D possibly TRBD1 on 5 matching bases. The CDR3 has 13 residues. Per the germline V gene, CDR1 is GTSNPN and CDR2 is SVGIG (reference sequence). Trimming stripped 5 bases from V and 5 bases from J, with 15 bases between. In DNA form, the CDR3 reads TGTGCCTGGGGAAGGGGAGGGCGGTATGGCTACACCTTC. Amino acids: CAWGRGGRYGYTF.

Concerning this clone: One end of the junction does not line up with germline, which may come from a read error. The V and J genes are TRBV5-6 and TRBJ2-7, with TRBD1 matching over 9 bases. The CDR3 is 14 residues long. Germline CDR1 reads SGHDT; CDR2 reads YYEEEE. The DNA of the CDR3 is TGTGCCAGCAGCTTGGAGGGACAGGGCTTTTTATTAAACTTC. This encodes CASSLEGQGFLLNF.

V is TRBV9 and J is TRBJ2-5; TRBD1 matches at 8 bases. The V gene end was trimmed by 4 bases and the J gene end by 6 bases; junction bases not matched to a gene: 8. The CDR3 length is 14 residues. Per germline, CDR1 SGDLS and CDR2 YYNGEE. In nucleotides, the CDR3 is TGTGCCAGCAGCACCTCTGGACAGGGAAAGACCCAGTACTTC. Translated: CASSTSGQGKTQYF.

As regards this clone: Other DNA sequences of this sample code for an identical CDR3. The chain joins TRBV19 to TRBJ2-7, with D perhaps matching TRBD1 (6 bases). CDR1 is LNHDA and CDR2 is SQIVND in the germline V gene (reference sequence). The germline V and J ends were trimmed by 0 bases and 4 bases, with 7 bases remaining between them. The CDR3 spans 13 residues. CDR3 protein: CASSIDRGYEQYF. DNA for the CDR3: TGTGCCAGTAGTATAGACAGGGGTTACGAGCAGTACTTC.

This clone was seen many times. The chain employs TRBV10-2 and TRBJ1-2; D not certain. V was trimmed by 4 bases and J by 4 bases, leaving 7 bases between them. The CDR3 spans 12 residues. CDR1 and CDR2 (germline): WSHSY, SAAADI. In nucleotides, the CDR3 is TGCGCCAGCAGTGCCCGGAGCTATGGCTACACCTTC. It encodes CASSARSYGYTF.

The DNA of the CDR3 is TGTGCCAGCAGCTTAGTTTCTTTGGGACAAGCGAATTACAATGAGCAGTTCTTC. It encodes CASSLVSLGQANYNEQFF. The gene calls are TRBV11-2 and TRBJ2-1; D is possibly TRBD1 (6 bases). The germline V gene has CDR1 SGHAT and CDR2 FQNNGV. The CDR3 is 18 amino acids. The ends were cut back, 1 base at V and 4 bases at J, with 20 bases in the middle.

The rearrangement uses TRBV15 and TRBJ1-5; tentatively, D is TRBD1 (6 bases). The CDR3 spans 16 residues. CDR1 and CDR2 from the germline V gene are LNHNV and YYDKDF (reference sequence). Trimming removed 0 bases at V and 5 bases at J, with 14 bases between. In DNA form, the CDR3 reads TGTGCCACCAGCAGAGATTTAGACAGGAGAGATCAGCCCCAGCATTTT. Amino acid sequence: CATSRDLDRRDQPQHF.

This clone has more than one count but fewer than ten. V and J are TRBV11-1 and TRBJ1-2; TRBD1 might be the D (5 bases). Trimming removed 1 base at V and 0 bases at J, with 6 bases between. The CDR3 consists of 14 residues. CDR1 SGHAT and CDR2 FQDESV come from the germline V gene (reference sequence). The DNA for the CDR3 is TGTGCCAGCAGCTTAGAGACAGCTAACTATGGCTACACCTTC. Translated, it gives CASSLETANYGYTF.

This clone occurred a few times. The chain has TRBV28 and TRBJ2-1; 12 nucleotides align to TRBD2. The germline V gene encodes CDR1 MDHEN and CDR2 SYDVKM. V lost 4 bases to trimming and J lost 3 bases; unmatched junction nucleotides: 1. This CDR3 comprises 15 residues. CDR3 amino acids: CASSWTSGIYNEQFF. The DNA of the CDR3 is TGTGCCAGCAGTTGGACTAGCGGGATCTACAATGAGCAGTTCTTC.

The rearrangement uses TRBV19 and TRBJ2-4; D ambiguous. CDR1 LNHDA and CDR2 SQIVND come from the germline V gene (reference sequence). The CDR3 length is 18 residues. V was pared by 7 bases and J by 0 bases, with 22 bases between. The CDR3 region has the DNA TGTGCCAGTACCTTGACATTCCCACAAAGCCTAGCCAAAAACATTCAGTACTTC. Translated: CASTLTFPQSLAKNIQYF.

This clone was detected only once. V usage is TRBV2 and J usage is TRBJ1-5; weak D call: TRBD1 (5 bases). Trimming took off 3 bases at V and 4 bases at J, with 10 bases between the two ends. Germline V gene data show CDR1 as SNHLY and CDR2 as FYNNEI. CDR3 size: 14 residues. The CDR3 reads CASSDQTVNQPQHF. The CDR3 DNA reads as TGTGCCAGCAGTGACCAGACAGTTAATCAGCCCCAGCATTTT.